This TCR beta chain appears in the sequencing data of a study of patients and donors after allogeneic stem cell transplantation. Germline V gene sequence: CDR1 SGDLS, CDR2 YYNGEE. Trimming took off 0 bases at V and 0 bases at J, with 4 bases between the two ends. This CDR3 comprises 15 residues. TCRdb reprocessed the RT-PCR reads with MiXCR, giving one entry per CDR3 protein. The sample carries roughly 250,000 distinct CDR3 sequences, less than 15% recorded once. The TCR sequence derives from a human donor who was either an allogeneic HSCT recipient or a stem cell or donor lymphocyte infusion donor (not recorded which). It is not recorded whose cells these are; they may come from a transplant donor. This sequence joins TRBV9 and TRBJ2-6; no firm D call. Sample: blood, either unsorted or a sorted T cell fraction (not recorded which). DNA of the CDR3: TGTGCCAGCAGCGTAGGTTTCTCTGGGGCCAACGTCCTGACTTTC. This translates into CASSVGFSGANVLTF.